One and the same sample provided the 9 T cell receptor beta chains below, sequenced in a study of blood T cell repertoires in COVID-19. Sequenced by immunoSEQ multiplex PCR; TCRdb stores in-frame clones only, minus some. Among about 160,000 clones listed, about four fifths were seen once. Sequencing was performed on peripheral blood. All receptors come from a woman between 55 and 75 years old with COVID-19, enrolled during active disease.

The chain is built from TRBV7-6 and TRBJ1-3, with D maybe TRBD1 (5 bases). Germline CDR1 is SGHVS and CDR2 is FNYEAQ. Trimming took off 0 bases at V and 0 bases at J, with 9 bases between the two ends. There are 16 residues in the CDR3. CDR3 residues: CASSLADTSSGNTIYF. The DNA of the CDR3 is TGTGCCAGCAGCTTAGCGGACACGAGCTCTGGAAACACCATATATTTT.

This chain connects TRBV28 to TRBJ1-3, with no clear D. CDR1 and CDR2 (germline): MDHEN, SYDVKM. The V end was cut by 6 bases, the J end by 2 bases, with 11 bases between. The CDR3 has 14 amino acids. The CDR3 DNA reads TGTGCCAGCAGGGGAGCTATGGCTGGAAACACCATATATTTT. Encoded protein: CASRGAMAGNTIYF.

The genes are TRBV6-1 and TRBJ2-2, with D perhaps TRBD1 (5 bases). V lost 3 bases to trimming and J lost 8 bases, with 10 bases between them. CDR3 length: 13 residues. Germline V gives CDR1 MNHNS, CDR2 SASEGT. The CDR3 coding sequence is TGTGCCAGCAGTGACAGGGTTACGGGGGAGCTGTTTTTT. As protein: CASSDRVTGELFF.

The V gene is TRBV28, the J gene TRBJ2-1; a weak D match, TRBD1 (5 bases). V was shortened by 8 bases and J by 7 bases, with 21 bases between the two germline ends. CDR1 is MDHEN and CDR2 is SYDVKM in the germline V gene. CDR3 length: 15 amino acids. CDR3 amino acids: CASGSLGHRVNEQFF. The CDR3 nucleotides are TGTGCCAGCGGATCGTTGGGGCATAGGGTTAATGAGCAGTTCTTC.

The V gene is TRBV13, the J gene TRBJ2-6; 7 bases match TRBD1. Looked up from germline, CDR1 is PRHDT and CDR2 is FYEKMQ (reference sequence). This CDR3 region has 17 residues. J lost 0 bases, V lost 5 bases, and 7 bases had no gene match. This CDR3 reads CASSRQGTFSGANVLTF. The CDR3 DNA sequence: TGTGCCAGCAGCCGACAGGGAACTTTCTCTGGGGCCAACGTCCTGACTTTC. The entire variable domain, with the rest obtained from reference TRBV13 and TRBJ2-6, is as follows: AAGVIQSPRHLIKEKRETATLKCYPIPRHDTVYWYQQGPGQDPQFLISFYEKMQSDKGSIPDRFSAQQFSDYHSELNMSSLELGDSALYFCASSRQGTFSGANVLTFGAGSRLTVL.

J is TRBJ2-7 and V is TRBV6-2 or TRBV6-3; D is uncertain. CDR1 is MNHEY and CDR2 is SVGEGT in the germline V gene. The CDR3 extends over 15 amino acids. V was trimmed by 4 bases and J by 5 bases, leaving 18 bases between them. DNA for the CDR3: TGTGCCAGCAGTTCCGGCCTCCGGAGATCCAACGAGCAGTACTTC. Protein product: CASSSGLRRSNEQYF.

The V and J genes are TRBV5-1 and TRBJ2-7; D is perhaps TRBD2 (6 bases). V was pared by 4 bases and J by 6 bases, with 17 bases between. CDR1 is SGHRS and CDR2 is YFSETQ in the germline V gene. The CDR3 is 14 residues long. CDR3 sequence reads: CASSNAGTLGEQYF. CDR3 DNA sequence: TGCGCCAGCAGCAACGCGGGAACTCTGGGCGAGCAGTACTTC.

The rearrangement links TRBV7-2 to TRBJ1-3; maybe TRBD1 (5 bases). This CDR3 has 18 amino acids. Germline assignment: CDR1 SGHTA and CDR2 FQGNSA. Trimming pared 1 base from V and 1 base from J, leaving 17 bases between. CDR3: CASSLGVVGGLSGNTIYF. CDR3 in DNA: TGTGCCAGCAGCTTAGGGGTCGTGGGGGGTCTTTCTGGAAACACCATATATTTT.

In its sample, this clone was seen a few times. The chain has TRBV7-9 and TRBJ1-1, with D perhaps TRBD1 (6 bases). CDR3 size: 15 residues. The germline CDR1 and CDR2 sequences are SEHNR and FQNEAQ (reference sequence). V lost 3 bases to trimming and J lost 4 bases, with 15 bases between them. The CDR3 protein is CASSFSGQPGTEAFF. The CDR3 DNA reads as TGTGCCAGCAGCTTCTCTGGACAGCCGGGCACTGAAGCTTTCTTT.